This T cell receptor (beta chain) was sequenced in a study of cytomegalovirus exposure and HLA in healthy donors. V lost 0 bases, J lost 4 bases, and 15 bases lay in between. The CDR3 runs 16 residues. Germline V gene sequence: CDR1 SGHTA, CDR2 FQGNSA. Comment on this clone: What it recognizes is unknown.

Study conclusions and caveats: 150 to 200 TCR beta chains were listed as cytomegalovirus-associated. The CMV antigen specificity of a few CMV-associated chains was confirmed through in vitro analysis.

TCRdb keeps only in-frame clones here, not all; method: immunoSEQ multiplex PCR. The sample carries about 170,000 clones, more than 75% recorded once. The TCR was taken from a young man in good health and CMV-seropositive. Sequencing was done on a sample of PBMCs. The J gene is TRBJ2-5, the V gene TRBV7-2; D perhaps matches TRBD2 (6 bases). CDR3 in amino acids: CASSLAPEGAGETQYF. The CDR3 DNA reads as TGTGCCAGCAGCTTAGCCCCAGAGGGAGCGGGAGAGACCCAGTACTTC.